This TCR beta chain was retrieved from a study of T cell responses to AZD1222 COVID-19 vaccine (dated by TCRdb to about 2021). Turning to the overall study: TCR sequencing covered roughly 230 trial participants: nearly 210 given two doses of AZD1222 and approximately 26 given two doses of MenACWY control vaccine. Trial participants were enrolled by age into 18-55, 56-69 and 70-plus year subgroups, with roughly 150, 30 and 60 TCR-sequenced participants respectively.

Results the study describes overall, beyond this receptor: Participants were mostly white British, with more females than males. The authors suggested clonal diversity may have been underestimated. Because no samples from the day 14 peak response were available, repertoires could be characterized only after the peak T cell response. Spike-specific TCR breadth and depth rose significantly after two AZD1222 doses compared with day 0 and with MenACWY recipients. Conclusions about previously exposed vaccinees were limited because only 6 or 7 AZD1222 recipients were SARS-CoV-2 seropositive at baseline. In the small 56-69-year group, the increase in depth fell short of significance, most likely because of low power. CD4 TCRs associated with the vaccine covered the entire spike protein, and the dominant responses were in regions 160-218 and 743-854. Nearly half of unique spike-specific TCRs reportedly recognized epitopes outside regions mutated in the B.1.351 and B.1.1.7 variants.

The CDR3 regions of human TCRbeta chains were analyzed by immunosequencing. The authors' pipeline ran thus. Repertoire TCRs were checked for matches against a reference library of SARS-CoV-2-specific TCRs that had been generated using the MIRA antigen-specificity platform. Breadth was defined as the fraction of unique TCRs that were SARS-CoV-2-associated, and depth was defined as the fraction of total T cells that were SARS-CoV-2-associated. Each spike-specific TCR was assigned to its reactive spike region and to a CD4 or CD8 class using the MIRA data. Log10-transformed breadth and depth values were compared by one-way ANOVA with Sidak's multiple comparisons tests. The table comes from immuneACCESS by way of TCRdb, which keeps in-frame sequences with V and J called. Part of the clones is missing from these tables; in studies checked, under half for an unresolved V gene and the rest for unknown reasons. V and J calls plus clone size are reproduced from that table; the DNA served to infer D and trimming. This sample gives fewer than 150,000 clones in total; around 84% of them show up just once. Under 20% of the sample lies in the top ten.

Taken with the paper, the label for time point translates to: about 28 days (+/-7) after the second vaccine dose. Because spike-specific TCR depth and breadth did not differ between the two schedules, AZD1222 recipients who got a second dose at roughly 4 weeks were pooled with those who got a second dose at roughly 12 weeks. Samples from vaccinated people were obtained from the UK trials COV001 and COV002, which included a single-blind randomized controlled phase 2/3 trial of AZD1222 (ChAdOx1 nCoV-19) in healthy adults. Trial participant PBMC samples were collected at day 0 and day 28 after the second dose for TCRbeta chain sequencing. The CDR3 runs 16 amino acids, cysteine and phenylalanine included. Here the CDR3 DNA is all that survives: 48 bases in frame from base 1. For this chain, trimming is 2 bases at the V end and 5 bases at the J end, and the number of junction bases without a gene match is 8. From the germline V gene (reference sequence), CDR1 is SEHNR and CDR2 is FQNEAQ.

Comment on this clone: The target of this receptor is not known. Base qualities are not recorded, but no much larger clone differs from it by a single base.

This clonotype was obtained from an adult who received the AZD1222 COVID-19 vaccine. The sequence joins TRBV7-9 to TRBJ2-2, and 7 junctional nucleotides match TRBD1. The sample in question was peripheral blood, obtained 28 days after the second AZD1222 dose. The CDR3 amino acid sequence is: CASSLFGRGITGELFF. The nucleotide sequence reads TGTGCCAGCAGCTTATTTGGCAGGGGGATAACCGGGGAGCTGTTTTTT.